The 3 T cell receptor beta chains listed next were all sequenced from one sample in a study of T cells in Graves' hyperthyroidism and ophthalmopathy. RNA transcripts provided the source from which TCR beta CDR3 regions were amplified. An initial round of RT-PCR targeting the TCR CDR3 relied on the HTBI primer set. TCRdb used MiXCR to reprocess the multiplex PCR reads, holding one entry per CDR3 protein. Of roughly 800,000 distinct CDR3 sequences listed, 38% were seen once; the top ten hold 8% to 9%. What was sequenced was blood. The receptors come from a man aged 18-30 years with Graves' hyperthyroidism.

The chain couples TRBV6-6 to TRBJ1-5, with D possibly being TRBD1 (6 bases). The V and J ends lost 6 bases and 2 bases respectively, with 14 bases between them. CDR1 and CDR2 (germline): MNHNY, SVGAGI (reference sequence). CDR3 size: 15 residues. CDR3 coding DNA: TGTGCCAGCAGCGCAGGGGTGCGTCGCAATCAGCCCCAGCATTTT. This translates into CASSAGVRRNQPQHF.

This clonotype was detected only a few times. The rearrangement links TRBV19 to TRBJ1-5, with D tentatively TRBD1 (6 bases). Germline values: CDR1 LNHDA, CDR2 SQIVND (reference sequence). The V and J ends lost 9 bases and 2 bases respectively, with 17 bases between them. The length of the CDR3 is 15 residues. CDR3 bases: TGTGCCAGCTCGAAGGGGGTTTTCGGCAATCAGCCCCAGCATTTT. Translation gives CASSKGVFGNQPQHF.

This clonotype was detected ten times or more. The germline gene is not matched at one end of the junction; a read error may be the cause. The chain links TRBV5-1 to TRBJ2-7; D may be TRBD2 (5 bases). From germline, CDR1 is SGHRS and CDR2 YFSETQ. The CDR3 loop spans 13 amino acids. The CDR3 sequence is CASSLSSAYEQYF. DNA for the CDR3: TGTGCCAGCAGCCTTAGTAGCGCCTACGAGCAGTACTTC.